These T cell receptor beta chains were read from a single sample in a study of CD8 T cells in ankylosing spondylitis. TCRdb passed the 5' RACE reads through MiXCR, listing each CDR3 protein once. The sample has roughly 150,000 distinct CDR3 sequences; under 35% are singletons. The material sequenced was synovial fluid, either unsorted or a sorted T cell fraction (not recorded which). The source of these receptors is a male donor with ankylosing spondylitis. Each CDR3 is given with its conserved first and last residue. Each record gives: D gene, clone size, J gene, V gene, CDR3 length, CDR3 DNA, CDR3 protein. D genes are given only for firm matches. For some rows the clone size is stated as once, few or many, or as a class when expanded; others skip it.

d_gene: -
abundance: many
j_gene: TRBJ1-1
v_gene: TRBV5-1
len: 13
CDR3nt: TGCGCCAGCAGATCCGGGACGGGAACTGAAGCTTTCTTT
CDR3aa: CASRSGTGTEAFF

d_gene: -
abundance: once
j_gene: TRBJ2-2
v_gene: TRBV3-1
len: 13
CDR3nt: TGTGCCAGCAGATGGAGTCCTCTCGGGGAGCTGTTTTTT
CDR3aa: CASRWSPLGELFF

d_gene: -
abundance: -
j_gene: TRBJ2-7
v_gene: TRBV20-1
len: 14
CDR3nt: TGCAGTGCTAGAGGGGGCCTTACATCCTACGAGCAGTACTTC
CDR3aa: CSARGGLTSYEQYF

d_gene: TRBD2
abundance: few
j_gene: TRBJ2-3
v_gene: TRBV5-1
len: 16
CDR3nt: TGCGCCAGCAGCCCCAGACTAGCGGGAGACACAGATACGCAGTATTTT
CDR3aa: CASSPRLAGDTDTQYF

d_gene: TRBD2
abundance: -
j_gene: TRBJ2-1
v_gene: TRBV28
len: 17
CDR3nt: TGTGCCAGCAGTGGACGGTTTAGCGGGAGGGTCCGGGGTGAGCAGTTCTTC
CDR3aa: CASSGRFSGRVRGEQFF

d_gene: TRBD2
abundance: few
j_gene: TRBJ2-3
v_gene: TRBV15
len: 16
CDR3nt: TGTGCCACCAGCAGATCGGGCCTCACGGGAGGGGATACGCAGTATTTT
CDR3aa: CATSRSGLTGGDTQYF

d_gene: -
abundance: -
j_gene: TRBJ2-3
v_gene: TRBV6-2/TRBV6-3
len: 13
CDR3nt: TGTGCCAGCAGTTATACTAGCACAGATACGCAGTATTTT
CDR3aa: CASSYTSTDTQYF

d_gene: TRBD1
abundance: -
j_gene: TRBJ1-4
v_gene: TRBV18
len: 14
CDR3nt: TGTGCCAGCTCACCTGGACAGGGTAATGAAAAACTGTTTTTT
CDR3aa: CASSPGQGNEKLFF

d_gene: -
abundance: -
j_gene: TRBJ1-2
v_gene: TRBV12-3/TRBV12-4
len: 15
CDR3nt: TGTGCCAGCAGTTTTCGGGGAGGGGGTAACTATGGCTACACCTTC
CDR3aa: CASSFRGGGNYGYTF

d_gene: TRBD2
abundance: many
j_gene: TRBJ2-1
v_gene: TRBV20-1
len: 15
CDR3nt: TGCAGTGCTAGAGACGGGACTAGGGTTTCTGGTGAGCAGTTCTTC
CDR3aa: CSARDGTRVSGEQFF

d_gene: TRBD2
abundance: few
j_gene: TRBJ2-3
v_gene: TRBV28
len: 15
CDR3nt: TGTGCCAGCAGCCAACCAGCGGGAGGAACAGATACGCAGTATTTT
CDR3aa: CASSQPAGGTDTQYF

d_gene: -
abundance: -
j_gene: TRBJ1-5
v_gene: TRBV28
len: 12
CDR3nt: TGTGCCAGCAGCGCCGGATATCAGCCCCAGCATTTT
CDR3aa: CASSAGYQPQHF

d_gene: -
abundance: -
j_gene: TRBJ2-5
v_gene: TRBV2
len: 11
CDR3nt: TGTGCCAGCACGCCGAAAGAGACCCAGTACTTC
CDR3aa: CASTPKETQYF

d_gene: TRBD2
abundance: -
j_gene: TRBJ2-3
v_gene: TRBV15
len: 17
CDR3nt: TGTGCCACCAGCAGAGATCAGGCGGGAGGGCCGGGAGATACGCAGTATTTT
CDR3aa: CATSRDQAGGPGDTQYF

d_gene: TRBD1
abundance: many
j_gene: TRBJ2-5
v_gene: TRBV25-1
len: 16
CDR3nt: TGTGCCAGCAGTTGGGGGACAGGGGCGCTCCAAGAGACCCAGTACTTC
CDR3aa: CASSWGTGALQETQYF

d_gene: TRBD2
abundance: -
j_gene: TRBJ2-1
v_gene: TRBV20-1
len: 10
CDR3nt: TGCGGATTGGGGGACTACTGGCAGTTCTTC
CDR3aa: CGLGDYWQFF

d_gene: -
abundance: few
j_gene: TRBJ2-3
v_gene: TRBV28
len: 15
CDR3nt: TGTGCCAGCAGTTCCCCCGCTGCGGGGACAGATACGCAGTATTTT
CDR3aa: CASSSPAAGTDTQYF

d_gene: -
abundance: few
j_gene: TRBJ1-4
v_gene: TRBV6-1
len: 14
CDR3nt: TGTGCCAGTTCCTCGGTTCTTGTCGATGAAAAACTGTTTTTT
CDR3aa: CASSSVLVDEKLFF

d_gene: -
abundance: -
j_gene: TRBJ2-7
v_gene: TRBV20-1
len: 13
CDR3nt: TGCAGTGCTAGAGAGGGGGCCTCCTACGAGCAGTACTTC
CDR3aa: CSAREGASYEQYF

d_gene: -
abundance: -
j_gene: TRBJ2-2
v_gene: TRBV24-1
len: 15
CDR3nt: TGTGCCACCAGTGATGGGGACCCCGCCACCGGGGAGCTGTTTTTT
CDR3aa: CATSDGDPATGELFF

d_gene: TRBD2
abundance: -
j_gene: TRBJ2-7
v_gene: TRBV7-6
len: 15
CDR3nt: TGTGCCAGCAGCCAACAAGCGGGAGGGACCTACGAGCAGTACTTC
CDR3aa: CASSQQAGGTYEQYF

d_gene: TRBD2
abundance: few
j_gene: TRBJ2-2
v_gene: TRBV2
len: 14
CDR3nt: TGTGCCAGCAGAGTTGGGACTAGCGCCGGGGAGCTGTTTTTT
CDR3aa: CASRVGTSAGELFF

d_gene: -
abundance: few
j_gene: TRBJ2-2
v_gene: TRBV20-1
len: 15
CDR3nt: TGCAGTGCTAGAGATCGTCGGATCAACACCGGGGAGCTGTTTTTT
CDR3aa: CSARDRRINTGELFF

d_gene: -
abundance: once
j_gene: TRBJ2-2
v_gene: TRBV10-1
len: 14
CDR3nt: TGCGCCAGCAGTGATACGTTAGGGCTAGGGGAGCTGTTTTTT
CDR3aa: CASSDTLGLGELFF

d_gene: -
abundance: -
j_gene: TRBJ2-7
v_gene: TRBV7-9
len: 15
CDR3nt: TGTGCCAGCAGCTTATATCCCGCTAGCGACTACGAGCAGTACTTC
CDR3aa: CASSLYPASDYEQYF

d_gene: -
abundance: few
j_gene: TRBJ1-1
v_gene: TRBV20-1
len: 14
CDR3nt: TGCAGTGCTCCGAGGGGCGCCTCGAACACTGAAGCTTTCTTT
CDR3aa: CSAPRGASNTEAFF

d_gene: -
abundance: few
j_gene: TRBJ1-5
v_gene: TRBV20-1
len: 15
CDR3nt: TGCAGTGCTAGAGAGTCTGGGCGGAGCAATCAGCCCCAGCATTTT
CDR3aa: CSARESGRSNQPQHF

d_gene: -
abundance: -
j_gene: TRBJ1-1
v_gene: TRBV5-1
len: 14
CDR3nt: TGCGCCAGCAGCTTGGAGGAGGCTCTTCCAAAGGCTTTCTTT
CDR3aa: CASSLEEALPKAFF

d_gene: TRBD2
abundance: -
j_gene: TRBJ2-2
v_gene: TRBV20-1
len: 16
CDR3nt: TGCAGTGCTAGTCCATCGGCTAGCGGGATAGCCGGGGAGCTGTTTTTT
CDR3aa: CSASPSASGIAGELFF

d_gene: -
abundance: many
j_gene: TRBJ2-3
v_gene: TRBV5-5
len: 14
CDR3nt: TGTGCCAGCACCCAGGCGGCTGGCACAGATACGCAGTATTTT
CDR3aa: CASTQAAGTDTQYF

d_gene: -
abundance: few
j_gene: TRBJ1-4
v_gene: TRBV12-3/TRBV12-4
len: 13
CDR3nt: TGTGCCAGCAGCTCGGACTCCGATGAAAAACTGTTTTTT
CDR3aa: CASSSDSDEKLFF

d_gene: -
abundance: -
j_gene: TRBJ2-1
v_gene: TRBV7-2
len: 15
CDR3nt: TGTGCCAGCAGCTTATCGGTAAGCTCCTACAATGAGCAGTTCTTC
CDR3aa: CASSLSVSSYNEQFF

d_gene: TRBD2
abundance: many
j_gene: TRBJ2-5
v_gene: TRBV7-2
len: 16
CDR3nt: TGTGCCAGCAGCCCCTCGGGTAGCGGGGGGCAAGAGACCCAGTACTTC
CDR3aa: CASSPSGSGGQETQYF

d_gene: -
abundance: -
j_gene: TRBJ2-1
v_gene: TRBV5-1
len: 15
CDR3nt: TGCGCCAGCAGCTTGGAGGCGACTATATCCAATGAGCAGTTCTTC
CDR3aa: CASSLEATISNEQFF

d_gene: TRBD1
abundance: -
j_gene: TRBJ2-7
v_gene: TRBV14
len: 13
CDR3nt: TGTGCCAGCAGATCGGGACAGGGATCCGAGCAGTACTTC
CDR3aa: CASRSGQGSEQYF

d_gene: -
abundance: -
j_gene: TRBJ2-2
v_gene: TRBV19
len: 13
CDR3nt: TGTGCCAGTAGGCTAGTCGGCACCGGGGAGCTGTTTTTT
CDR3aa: CASRLVGTGELFF

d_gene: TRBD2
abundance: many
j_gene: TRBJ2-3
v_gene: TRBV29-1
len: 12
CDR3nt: TGCAGCGCTAGCGGGAGCACAGATACGCAGTATTTT
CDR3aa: CSASGSTDTQYF

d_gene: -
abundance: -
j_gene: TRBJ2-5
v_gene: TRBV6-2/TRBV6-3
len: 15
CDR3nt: TGTGCCAGCAGTTACTTCGGGCGAGTAGGAGAGACCCAGTACTTC
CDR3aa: CASSYFGRVGETQYF

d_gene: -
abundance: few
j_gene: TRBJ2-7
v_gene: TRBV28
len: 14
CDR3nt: TGTGCCAGCAGTTTAATTTCGGGTCACTACGAGCAGTACTTC
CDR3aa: CASSLISGHYEQYF

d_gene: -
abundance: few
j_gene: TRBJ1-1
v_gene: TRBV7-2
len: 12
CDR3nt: TGTGCCAGCAGCTTAGCTGTCACTGAAGCTTTCTTT
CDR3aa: CASSLAVTEAFF

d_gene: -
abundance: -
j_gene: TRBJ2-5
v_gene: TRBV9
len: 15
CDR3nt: TGTGCCAGCAGCCAATATAGCGGCCGCCAAGAGACCCAGTACTTC
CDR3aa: CASSQYSGRQETQYF

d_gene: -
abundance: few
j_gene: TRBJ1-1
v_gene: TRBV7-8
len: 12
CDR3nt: TGTGCCAGCAGCTTAAGGTGGACTGAAGCTTTCTTT
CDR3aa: CASSLRWTEAFF

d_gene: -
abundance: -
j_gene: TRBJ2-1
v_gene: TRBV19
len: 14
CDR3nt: TGTGCCAGTAGTATAGAGGACAGTTACAATGAGCAGATCTTC
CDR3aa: CASSIEDSYNEQIF

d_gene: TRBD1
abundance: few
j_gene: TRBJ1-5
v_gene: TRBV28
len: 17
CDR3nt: TGTGCCAGCAGTTTAACAGGGGAGGTTTATAGCAATCAGCCCCAGCATTTT
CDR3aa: CASSLTGEVYSNQPQHF

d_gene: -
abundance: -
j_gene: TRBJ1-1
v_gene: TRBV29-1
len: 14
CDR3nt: TGCAGCGTCCACTTACAGGTGAGAGGGGGTGAAGCTTTCTTT
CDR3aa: CSVHLQVRGGEAFF

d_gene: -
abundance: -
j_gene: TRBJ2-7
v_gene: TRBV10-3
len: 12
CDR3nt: TGTGCCATCAGTGAAAATTATTCCGAGCAGTACTTC
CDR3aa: CAISENYSEQYF

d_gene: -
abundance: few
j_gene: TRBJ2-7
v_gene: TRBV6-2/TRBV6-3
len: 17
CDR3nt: TGTGCCAGCAGTTATCCCCTTCTGAGGGCCTCTAGCTACGAGCAGTACTTC
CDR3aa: CASSYPLLRASSYEQYF

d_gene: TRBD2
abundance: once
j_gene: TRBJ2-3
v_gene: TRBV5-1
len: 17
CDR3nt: TGCGCCAGCAGCTGGACTAGCGGGGGAGGAGGGGCAGATACGCAGTATTTT
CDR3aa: CASSWTSGGGGADTQYF

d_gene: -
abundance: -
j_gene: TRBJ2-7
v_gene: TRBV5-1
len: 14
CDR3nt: TGCGCCAGCAGCTTAGTGGGAGACCCCTACGAGCAGTACTTC
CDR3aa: CASSLVGDPYEQYF

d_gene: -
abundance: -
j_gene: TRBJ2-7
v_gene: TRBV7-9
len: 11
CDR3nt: TGTGCCAGCAGTACGAGGAGCGAGCAGTACTTC
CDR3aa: CASSTRSEQYF

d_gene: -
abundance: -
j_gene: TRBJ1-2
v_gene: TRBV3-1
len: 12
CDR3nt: TGTGCCAGCAGCCAAGTCGACAGTAGCTACACCTTC
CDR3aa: CASSQVDSSYTF

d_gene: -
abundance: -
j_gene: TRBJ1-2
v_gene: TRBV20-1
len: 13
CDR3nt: TGCAGTGCCCCCCGGCGGGGATTAGTCGGCTACACCTTC
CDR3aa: CSAPRRGLVGYTF

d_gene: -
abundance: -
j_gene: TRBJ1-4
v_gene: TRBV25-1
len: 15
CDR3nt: TGTGCCAGCAGTGAATTTCGGGGAGAGGGTGAAAAACTGTTTTTT
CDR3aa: CASSEFRGEGEKLFF

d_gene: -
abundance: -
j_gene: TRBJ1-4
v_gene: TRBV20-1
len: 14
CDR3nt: TGCAGTGCTTCCTCGGGGGGGGCAGGAGGAAAACTGTTTTTT
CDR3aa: CSASSGGAGGKLFF